Below, one T cell receptor beta chain is given with its context. This record belongs to a study of blood T cell repertoires in COVID-19. Study-level information: COVID-19 samples, acute and convalescent, were from the United States, Italy and Spain. Sources were T cells, B-cell-depleted T cells, or PBMCs; the material itself was cDNA or gDNA.

As originally analysed: Estimates of nucleated cell counts were drawn from the amplification of reference gene primers. Profiled with immunoSEQ multiplex PCR; TCRdb holds only in-frame clones, not every one. Clone size and the V and J calls come from that table; the DNA yielded D and trimming. The data contain about 99,000 clones, 82% of them singletons. The CDR3 contains 14 residues. Germline assignment: CDR1 SGHTA and CDR2 FQGTGA. V lost 8 bases and J lost 2; bases outside the gene matches: 3. The TCR sequence derives from a man in his sixties with acute or convalescent COVID-19. Sequenced material: peripheral blood. The chain employs TRBV7-3 and TRBJ2-1, with 10 positions matching TRBD2. The CDR3 is CASGSGGTYNEQFF. The CDR3 bases are TGTGCCAGCGGTAGCGGGGGGACCTACAATGAGCAGTTCTTC.